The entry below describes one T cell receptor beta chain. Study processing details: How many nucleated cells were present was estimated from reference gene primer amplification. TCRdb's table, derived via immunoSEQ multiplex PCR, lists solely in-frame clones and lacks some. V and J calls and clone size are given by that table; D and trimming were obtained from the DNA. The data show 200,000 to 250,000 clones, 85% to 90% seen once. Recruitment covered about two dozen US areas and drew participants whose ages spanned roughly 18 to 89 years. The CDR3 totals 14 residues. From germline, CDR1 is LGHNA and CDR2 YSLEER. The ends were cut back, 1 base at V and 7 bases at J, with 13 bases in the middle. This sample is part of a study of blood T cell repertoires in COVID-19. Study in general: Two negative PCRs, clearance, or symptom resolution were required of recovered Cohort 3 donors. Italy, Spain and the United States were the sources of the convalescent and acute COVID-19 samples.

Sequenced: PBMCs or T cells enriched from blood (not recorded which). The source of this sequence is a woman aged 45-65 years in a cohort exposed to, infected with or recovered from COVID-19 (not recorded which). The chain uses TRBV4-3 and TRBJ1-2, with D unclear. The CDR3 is CASSQADGGGGYTF. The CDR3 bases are TGCGCCAGCAGCCAAGCGGACGGAGGAGGTGGCTACACCTTC.